This TCR beta chain was recorded in a study of neurological immune-mediated disorders. This clonotype has just a few counts. Its target is unknown. General study points: The highest TCR clonal expansion occurred in HTLV-1-associated myelopathy; multiple sclerosis fell below healthy controls.

CDR1 and CDR2 from the germline V gene are MNHNS and SASEGT. The length of the CDR3 is 13 residues. With 7 bases removed from V and 7 bases from J, the gap between germline ends came to 14 bases. Synthesis of cDNA was performed by 5'RACE using 10-nucleotide random UMIs. TCRdb re-called the 5' RACE reads through MiXCR, storing one row per CDR3 protein. The sample lists 55,000 to 75,000 distinct CDR3 sequences, roughly an eighth occurring once. This sample's time point: longitudinal time-point 1 (baseline). The unsorted libraries were prepared from 2 million PBMCs (stored at -80 C). The receptor's source is a female donor with HTLV-1-associated myelopathy (HAM/TSP). Sequencing was performed on PBMCs. The genes are TRBV6-1 and TRBJ2-1, with a possible D match to TRBD1 (6 bases). CDR3 loop: CASTRGARNEQFF. CDR3 bases: TGTGCCAGCACCAGGGGCGCGAGAAATGAGCAGTTCTTC.